Sequencing of this TCR beta chain was carried out in a study of Ad26.COV2.S vaccination and SARS-CoV-2 variants. Looking at the study overall: Ad26.COV2.S given intramuscularly, once or twice 56 days apart.

Whole-study findings and limits: Analytic work on TCR breadth and depth might have understated the full extent of total T cell responses. Those who received the vaccine showed greater spike-specific TCR breadth than those given placebo.

A word on this clone: As yet, its antigen is unknown.

The sample's treatment: some 19 received Ad26.COV2.S at low or high dose, single or two shots; several received placebo; per-sample allocation not given. Sampling was performed 63 days after the first vaccine or placebo injection. The trim removed 7 bases at V and 4 bases at J, leaving 6 bases unmatched. The CDR3 has 14 residues. Germline CDR1 and CDR2: SNHLY and FYNNEI. Generated by immunoSEQ multiplex PCR, the TCRdb table keeps only in-frame clones and is missing some. The sample has fewer than 500,000 clones; less than 95% are singletons. This material consisted of peripheral blood, taken in a trial of Ad26.COV2.S vaccine versus placebo. The J gene is TRBJ2-3, the V gene TRBV2, with 9 positions matching TRBD1. The source is a person aged 18-65 years who received the Ad26.COV2.S COVID-19 vaccine or a placebo. Written as DNA, the CDR3 is TGTGCCAGCAAGATAGGACAGGGGTCAGATACGCAGTATTTT. This codes for CASKIGQGSDTQYF.